The TCR beta chain under discussion was sequenced for a study of cytomegalovirus exposure and HLA in healthy donors. Study findings and constraints: At a 0.05 false discovery rate, a later analysis found around 15,000 TCR beta sequences to be associated with HLA alleles. The study reported that TCR beta sequences accurately predicted HLA-A and HLA-B alleles in most subjects.

The germline V and J ends were trimmed by 8 bases and 4 bases, with 12 bases remaining between them. CDR1 and CDR2 from the germline V gene are ENHRY and SYGVKD. This CDR3 is built from 13 residues. The PCR employed 60 Vbeta primers together with 13 Jbeta primers. Data came from immunoSEQ multiplex PCR; TCRdb stores just in-frame clones and leaves some out. The sample holds 140,000 to 150,000 clones, 65% to 85% seen once. A word on this clone: As yet, its antigen is unknown.

Sequenced input: PBMCs. This TCR derives from a male donor in good health and CMV-seronegative. The V gene is TRBV10-3, the J gene TRBJ1-5; D gene uncertain. As DNA, the CDR3 is TGTGCCATCGGGAGCCAGCTTAATCAGCCCCAGCATTTT. This sequence encodes CAIGSQLNQPQHF.